This T cell receptor (beta chain) was sequenced during a study of beta chain features in type 1 diabetes. Regarding the study as a whole: Among patients with Type 1 diabetes, TCRB CDR3s were moderately but significantly shorter in every one of the four CD4+ subsets. Within patients, naive, central memory and Treg TCRB repertoires seemed more similar than within healthy donors.

A remark on this clone: Its specificity is unknown.

Markers CD45RO/CCR7/CD25/CD127/CD95/CD27 served to sort CD4+ naive, central memory, regulatory and stem cell-like memory cells. What was sequenced were expressed TCRB transcripts, since all of the isolated RNA had been reverse transcribed. Naive, central memory and regulatory T cell samples came to a mean of approximately 3.57 million reads. Some clones are missing from TCRdb's copy, which holds only in-frame ones; the method was immunoSEQ multiplex PCR. The sample includes 550,000 to 850,000 clones, 13% seen only once; the top ten take 0.022%. The sample was naive CD4+ T cells from blood. The clonotype originates from a young man with type 1 diabetes.

In nucleotides, the CDR3 is TGTGCCAGCAGCTGGGGGACAGTTTCACCCTACGAGCAGTACTTC. Amino acid sequence: CASSWGTVSPYEQYF. The chain has TRBV6-6 and TRBJ2-7, with 7 bases lining up with TRBD1. This CDR3 comprises 15 residues. Per germline, CDR1 MNHNY and CDR2 SVGAGI (reference sequence). The V gene end was trimmed by 6 bases and the J gene end by 2 bases; junction bases not matched to a gene: 10.